One and the same sample provided the 28 T cell receptor beta chains below, sequenced in a study of T cell changes during pregnancy in multiple sclerosis. Libraries were prepared by immunoSEQ multiplex PCR; TCRdb keeps only in-frame clonotypes and omits some of them. The table has 65,000 to 75,000 clones, around nine tenths seen once. The material was peripheral blood, obtained after pregnancy. These receptors originate from a female donor in good health, enrolled as a control in a pregnancy study.

This clone appeared a single time. The rearrangement uses TRBV5-1 and TRBJ2-5; TRBD2 matches 14 bases. The germline CDR1 and CDR2 sequences are SGHRS and YFSETQ. The J segment lost 5 bases and the V segment lost 0 bases, leaving 6 bases of the junction unmatched. CDR3 length equals 17 residues. The CDR3 nucleotides are TGCGCCAGCAGCTTGGGACTAGCGGGAGGGCCGGTGGAGACCCAGTACTTC. It specifies CASSLGLAGGPVETQYF.

This clone has just one count. The V and J genes are TRBV6-5 and TRBJ2-5; 9 bases line up with TRBD2. The CDR3 loop spans 15 amino acids. J lost 5 bases, V lost 2 bases, and 6 bases had no gene match. Germline V gene data show CDR1 as MNHEY and CDR2 as SVGAGI. CDR3 sequence reads: CASSYLGGRGETQYF. CDR3 coding DNA: TGTGCCAGCAGTTACCTCGGCGGGAGGGGGGAGACCCAGTACTTC.

The V and J genes are TRBV10-1 and TRBJ1-6; TRBD1 matches at 7 bases. The V and J ends lost 3 bases and 8 bases, in that order; junction bases with no gene match: 10. CDR1 is WNHNN, CDR2 SYGVQD, per germline (reference sequence). CDR3 length: 16 residues. This CDR3 reads CASSERLGQPDSPLHF. The DNA of the CDR3 is TGCGCCAGCAGTGAACGATTGGGACAGCCGGATTCACCCCTCCACTTT.

The chain combines TRBV28 with TRBJ2-1; D is perhaps TRBD2 (6 bases). V lost 2 bases to trimming and J lost 0 bases, with 8 bases between them. Per the germline V gene, CDR1 is MDHEN and CDR2 is SYDVKM. The CDR3 is made up of 15 amino acids. This CDR3 is CASSLAGSSYNEQFF. CDR3 DNA sequence: TGTGCCAGCAGTTTAGCGGGGAGCTCCTACAATGAGCAGTTCTTC.

This chain links TRBV5-1 with TRBJ2-1, with a possible D match to TRBD1 (8 bases). CDR1 and CDR2 from the germline V gene are SGHRS and YFSETQ. Trimming took off 4 bases at V and 0 bases at J, with 14 bases between the two ends. This CDR3 region has 16 residues. The CDR3 DNA reads as TGCGCCAGCAGCGTTACAGGGGGGGGCTCCTACAATGAGCAGTTCTTC. Amino acid sequence: CASSVTGGGSYNEQFF.

The J gene is TRBJ1-5, the V gene TRBV29-1; D might be TRBD1 (5 bases). Trimming left V 7 bases short and J 6 bases short, with 16 bases between. Per the germline V gene, CDR1 is SQVTM and CDR2 is ANQGSEA. The CDR3 consists of 13 residues. The CDR3: CSAEVGGGQPQHF. The CDR3 DNA reads TGCAGCGCCGAAGTTGGGGGGGGTCAGCCCCAGCATTTT. Combining the CDR3 with reference TRBV29-1 and TRBJ1-5 gives the whole variable domain SAVISQKPSRDICQRGTSLTIQCQVDSQVTMMFWYRQQPGQSLTLIATANQGSEATYESGFVIDKFPISRPNLTFSTLTVSNMSPEDSSIYLCSAEVGGGQPQHFGDGTRLSIL.

CDR3 sequence: CASSSTRGLNTDTEAFF. Here the CDR3 DNA reads TGTGCCAGCAGTTCCACCAGGGGGCTGAATACGGACACTGAAGCTTTCTTT. The chain links TRBV28 to TRBJ1-1, with TRBD1 identical over 8 bases. The CDR3 is made up of 17 amino acids. Germline V gene data show CDR1 as MDHEN and CDR2 as SYDVKM. V shed 4 bases, J shed 3 bases, and the junction held 13 bases outside the gene matches.

The chain carries TRBV6-5 and TRBJ2-3; 8 bases are a match to TRBD1. The CDR3 sequence is 12 residues long. CDR1 and CDR2 from the germline V gene are MNHEY and SVGAGI. V trimming: 11 bases; J trimming: 4 bases; junction bases outside the gene matches: 5. For the CDR3, the DNA is TGTGCCTCAGGACAGGGCCCAGATACGCAGTATTTT. It specifies CASGQGPDTQYF.

This chain uses TRBV7-9 with TRBJ2-2; tentatively, D is TRBD2 (5 bases). In germline, CDR1 is SEHNR, CDR2 FQNEAQ (reference sequence). The CDR3 sequence is 14 residues long. V lost 5 bases, J lost 1 base, and 8 bases lay in between. CDR3 sequence: CASSPGLNTGELFF. The CDR3 coding sequence is TGTGCCAGCAGCCCGGGATTGAACACCGGGGAGCTGTTTTTT.

The CDR3 reads CASSRGGNTIYF. CDR3 DNA sequence: TGTGCCAGCAGCAGGGGAGGAAACACCATATATTTT. The chain combines TRBV28 with TRBJ1-3, with D possibly TRBD1 on 6 matching bases. The ends were cut back, 6 bases at V and 4 bases at J, with 7 bases in the middle. Germline CDR1 MDHEN, CDR2 SYDVKM. This CDR3 region has 12 residues.

The chain recombines TRBV28 with TRBJ1-2, with D hard to call. V was shortened by 11 bases and J by 6 bases, with 13 bases between the two germline ends. There are 11 residues in the CDR3. The V gene's germline CDR1 is MDHEN and CDR2 SYDVKM. Here the CDR3 reads CASRDSNGYTF. The CDR3 DNA reads TGTGCCTCCCGGGATTCTAATGGCTACACCTTC.

This rearrangement joins TRBV18 to TRBJ1-2; 7 nucleotides agree with TRBD1. After removal of 5 bases from V and 0 bases from J, the junction contained 3 bases not matched to a gene. This CDR3 comprises 14 residues. Germline CDR1 reads KGHSH; CDR2 reads LQKENI. The CDR3 sequence: CASSAGQTNYGYTF. The CDR3 nucleotides are TGTGCCAGCTCAGCGGGACAGACTAACTATGGCTACACCTTC.

This chain joins TRBV5-1 and TRBJ2-3, with 8 bases identical to TRBD2. The germline CDR1 and CDR2 sequences are SGHRS and YFSETQ. J lost 0 bases, V lost 1 base, and 10 bases had no gene match. The CDR3 consists of 18 residues. CDR3: CASSLLGRGASSTDTQYF. CDR3 sequence (DNA): TGCGCCAGCAGCTTGTTGGGGCGGGGGGCTTCTAGCACAGATACGCAGTATTTT.

This sequence joins TRBV7-2 and TRBJ2-7; TRBD2 is a possible D gene (6 bases). The CDR3 covers 14 residues. V dropped 1 base and J dropped 3 bases, with 10 bases sitting between them. The germline gives CDR1 SGHTA, CDR2 FQGNSA. CDR3 amino acids: CASSLGSGGYEQYF. The CDR3 DNA is TGTGCCAGCAGCTTAGGTAGCGGAGGCTACGAGCAGTACTTC.

The chain links TRBV4-2 to TRBJ2-3; tentatively, D is TRBD2 (7 bases). Germline CDR1 reads LGHNA; CDR2 reads YNFKEQ. The CDR3 has 16 residues. The V end was cut by 4 bases, the J end by 4 bases, with 18 bases between. CDR3 nucleotides: TGTGCCAGCAGCCTAGGGGGGGGCGCGGCGGCAGATACGCAGTATTTT. Translated: CASSLGGGAAADTQYF.

The chain couples TRBV28 to TRBJ1-2; the match to TRBD1 covers 12 bases. Germline V CDR1 and CDR2: MDHEN, SYDVKM. The CDR3 runs 17 residues. After removal of 6 bases from V and 2 bases from J, the junction contained 10 bases not matched to a gene. In DNA, the CDR3 is TGTGCCAGCAGCCATATGGGACAGGGGGCAGCGAACTATGGCTACACCTTC. Its protein product is CASSHMGQGAANYGYTF.

This sequence joins TRBV5-6 and TRBJ2-5; a weak D match, TRBD2 (5 bases). V was pared by 3 bases and J by 0 bases, with 15 bases between. This CDR3 has 16 residues. In germline, CDR1 is SGHDT, CDR2 YYEEEE. The CDR3 coding sequence is TGTGCCAGCAGCTCCCGTAGCGAGAAGTACCAAGAGACCCAGTACTTC. Protein sequence: CASSSRSEKYQETQYF.

This clone turned up a few times. V is TRBV4-1 and J is TRBJ1-6, with D possibly matching TRBD1 (5 bases). The ends were cut back, 1 base at V and 8 bases at J, with 12 bases in the middle. This CDR3 region has 15 residues. The germline V gene encodes CDR1 MGHRA and CDR2 YSYEKL. The CDR3 DNA reads TGCGCCAGCAGCCAAGGCCAGGGATCTGATTCACCCCTCCACTTT. Translating it yields CASSQGQGSDSPLHF.

The chain has TRBV18 and TRBJ1-4; the D gene is possibly TRBD1 (5 bases). The CDR3 extends over 13 amino acids. CDR1 and CDR2 (germline): KGHSH, LQKENI. The ends were cut back, 6 bases at V and 5 bases at J, with 10 bases in the middle. The chain's CDR3 is CASSTVENEKLFF. The CDR3 DNA reads as TGTGCCAGCTCGACAGTTGAAAATGAAAAACTGTTTTTT.

The V gene is TRBV18, the J gene TRBJ1-5; 7 bases align to TRBD1. The CDR3 totals 16 residues. Germline trimming cut 5 bases from V and 1 base from J; bases unmatched to any gene: 8. Germline V gives CDR1 KGHSH, CDR2 LQKENI. For the CDR3, the DNA is TGTGCCAGCTCATCCCTAAAACAGGGGAGCAATCAGCCCCAGCATTTT. It codes for CASSSLKQGSNQPQHF.

J is TRBJ2-1 and V is TRBV2, with TRBD2 identical over 10 bases. Germline V gene data show CDR1 as SNHLY and CDR2 as FYNNEI. Unmatched junction bases numbered 3, after V lost 9 bases and J lost 4 bases. The CDR3 extends over 13 amino acids. The CDR3 DNA reads as TGTGCCAGTCAGCGGGGGGGGTACAATGAGCAGTTCTTC. Its translation is CASQRGGYNEQFF.

The chain employs TRBV6-5 and TRBJ2-7, with a tentative D call TRBD1 (6 bases). Germline-derived CDR1 and CDR2 are MNHEY and SVGAGI. The CDR3 consists of 14 residues. The V end lost 4 bases, the J end lost 3 bases, and 13 bases lay between the germline ends. The CDR3 loop reads CASSFRQVFYEQYF. The CDR3 nucleotides are TGTGCCAGCAGTTTCAGACAGGTTTTCTACGAGCAGTACTTC.

This chain joins TRBV14 and TRBJ1-1, with a possible D match to TRBD1 (5 bases). The V end lost 3 bases, the J end lost 6 bases, and 20 bases lay between the germline ends. Germline values: CDR1 SGHDN, CDR2 FVKESK. This CDR3 comprises 16 residues. CDR3 sequence reads: CASSQGQETPIPEAFF. CDR3 nucleotides: TGTGCCAGCAGCCAGGGGCAGGAGACCCCTATACCTGAAGCTTTCTTT.

The V and J genes are TRBV7-2 and TRBJ1-1; D remains ambiguous. There are 16 residues in the CDR3. The germline CDR1 and CDR2 sequences are SGHTA and FQGNSA. V was trimmed by 3 bases and J by 0 bases, leaving 14 bases between them. CDR3 bases: TGTGCCAGCAGCTTTAGTACCCCCAGGTTGAACACTGAAGCTTTCTTT. It yields the protein CASSFSTPRLNTEAFF.

This clone was seen once. This CDR3 fails to terminate in the conserved phenylalanine or tryptophan, so it likely reflects a read error. The DNA is left out, because the CDR3 cannot be placed on it with certainty; the CDR3 is given as TCRdb lists it. The chain carries TRBV15 and TRBJ1-3; TRBD1, the D gene given by the table, was not confirmed from the DNA. The CDR3 spans 10 residues, counting both ends. Germline lookup yields CDR1 LNHNV and CDR2 YYDKDF (reference sequence). The CDR3: CATKFRDIDN.

The gene calls are TRBV13 and TRBJ2-3, with 10 positions matching TRBD1. Germline CDR1 is PRHDT and CDR2 is FYEKMQ (reference sequence). The trim removed 3 bases at V and 5 bases at J, leaving 8 bases unmatched. CDR3 length equals 16 residues. The DNA of the CDR3 is TGTGCCAGCAGCTTCGGACAGGGGGGATATGGAGATACGCAGTATTTT. This translates into CASSFGQGGYGDTQYF.

The chain joins TRBV28 to TRBJ2-7; 9 bases map to TRBD1. The ends lost 9 bases at V and 4 bases at J; junction bases unmatched: 1. The germline V gene encodes CDR1 MDHEN and CDR2 SYDVKM. The CDR3 has 11 amino acids. CDR3 in amino acids: CASGQGYEQYF. Here the CDR3 DNA reads TGTGCCAGTGGACAGGGGTACGAGCAGTACTTC.

This clone occurred once. The rearrangement uses TRBV7-3 and TRBJ2-1, with TRBD2 identical over 9 bases. From germline, CDR1 is SGHTA and CDR2 FQGTGA. The CDR3 has 15 residues. Trimming took 2 bases from V and 5 from J; bases not matched to a gene: 4. The chain's CDR3 is CASSLSSGRHNEQFF. DNA for the CDR3: TGTGCCAGCAGCTTATCCAGCGGGAGGCACAATGAGCAGTTCTTC.